The clone carrying this TCR beta chain showed up just a few times. Its specificity is unknown. These data come from a study of CD8+ T cells in alopecia areata. RNA, once extracted, was reverse transcribed into cDNA for use as the sequencing template. Libraries were prepared by immunoSEQ multiplex PCR; TCRdb keeps only in-frame clonotypes and omits some of them. Of roughly 4,000 clones listed, over 65% are singletons. Study-level findings and limits: The study found that many expanded lesional clones persisted in scalp and blood during tofacitinib. Sequenced scalp T cells also include alphabeta T cells resident in normal skin. Both scalp clonality and the expanded CD8+ clones among the top 100 showed a significant decrease with tofacitinib.

This sample's treatment: oral pan-JAK inhibitor, 5-10 mg twice daily. Samples from alopecia areata patients were lesional scalp punch biopsies and peripheral blood. CDR1 LNHDA and CDR2 SQIVND come from the germline V gene (reference sequence). The CDR3 loop spans 16 amino acids. Deletions cut 8 bases from V and 0 bases from J, with 18 bases between. This chain joins TRBV19 and TRBJ2-3; the D call may be TRBD1 or TRBD2 (5 bases each). The sample was skin, taken at week 24, from a patient treated with tofacitinib. The source of this sequence is a human donor with alopecia areata. In nucleotides, the CDR3 is TGTGCCAGTTCGGGGACGAACCACCCTAGCACAGATACGCAGTATTTT. This codes for CASSGTNHPSTDTQYF.